One TCR beta chain is described in this entry. Its antigen is undetermined. Germline V gene data show CDR1 as MRHNA and CDR2 as SNTAGT. The CDR3 extends over 13 amino acids. With 1 base removed from V and 4 bases from J, the gap between germline ends came to 7 bases. The PCR made use of 60 Vbeta and 13 Jbeta primers. TCRdb's copy holds only in-frame clones and misses some; the assay was immunoSEQ multiplex PCR. This table lists about 140,000 clones. Donors had nominal health at sampling but likely had unrecorded immune exposures. This entry is derived from a study of cytomegalovirus exposure and HLA in healthy donors. Regarding the study as a whole: Most of the TCR beta V segments (in an earlier analysis) were productive either about 87% or about 30% of the time. TCR beta sequences numbering around 15,000 were associated with HLA alleles at 0.05 false discovery rate in a later analysis. The authors reported that TCR beta sequences could predict HLA-A and HLA-B alleles. These predictions were accurate for most subjects in the first cohort.

The receptor comes from a male donor in good health and CMV-seronegative. V usage is TRBV6-4 and J usage is TRBJ1-2; no definite D call. The sample consisted of PBMCs. CDR3 amino acids: CASSDFPGYGYTF. The CDR3 DNA is TGTGCCAGCAGTGACTTTCCCGGCTATGGCTACACCTTC.